A single sample gave rise to the 27 T cell receptor beta chains below, sequenced in a study of shared clonotypes between healthy human individuals. Generated by immunoSEQ multiplex PCR, the TCRdb table keeps only in-frame clones and is missing some. The table has 2 million to 2.5 million clones, 85% to 95% seen once. Sequenced input: naive CD4+ T cells from PBMCs. Subset indicated: CD45RA+ positively selected. These receptors originate from a man younger than 30 in good health. Some clones in this sample may be carry-over from other donors' samples.

The rearrangement uses TRBV7-2 and TRBJ2-1, with D possibly being TRBD2 (7 bases). The CDR3 is 13 amino acids. With 5 bases removed from V and 10 bases from J, the gap between germline ends came to 15 bases. CDR1 SGHTA and CDR2 FQGNSA come from the germline V gene. The CDR3 DNA reads TGTGCCAGCAGCCCGCGGGCGGGGGCCGAGCAGTTCTTC. It encodes CASSPRAGAEQFF. The whole variable domain, remainder taken from reference TRBV7-2 and TRBJ2-1, is GAGVSQSPSNKVTEKGKDVELRCDPISGHTALYWYRQSLGQGLEFLIYFQGNSAPDKSGLPSDRFSAERTGGSVSTLTIQRTQQEDSAVYLCASSPRAGAEQFFGPGTRLTVL.

A note on this clone: One end of the junction does not line up with germline, which may come from a read error. The genes are TRBV2 and TRBJ1-2; D gene uncertain. The CDR3 extends over 13 amino acids. In germline, CDR1 is SNHLY, CDR2 FYNNEI. The CDR3 reads CASTEGTNYGYTF. CDR3 coding DNA: TGTGCCAGCACTGAAGGGACTAACTATGGCTACACCTTC.

This clone was picked up one time. The chain is built from TRBV6-1 and TRBJ1-4; D is undetermined. This CDR3 contains 17 residues. The V end was cut by 4 bases, the J end by 1 base, with 16 bases between. From germline, CDR1 is MNHNS and CDR2 SASEGT. CDR3 DNA: TGTGCCAGCAGTGCTCAAAGGTCGTGGTTAACTAATGAAAAACTGTTTTTT. Its protein is CASSAQRSWLTNEKLFF.

The chain combines TRBV5-1 with TRBJ2-3, with TRBD2 identical over 8 bases. The CDR3 consists of 16 residues. Germline V gene lookup returns CDR1 SGHRS and CDR2 YFSETQ. The junction had 7 bases not matched to a gene; V was cut back by 0 bases and J by 4 bases. The CDR3 coding sequence is TGCGCCAGCAGCTTGGCGCCGGGACTAGTAGCAGATACGCAGTATTTT. Protein product: CASSLAPGLVADTQYF. Variable domain in full (rest from reference TRBV5-1 and TRBJ2-3): KAGVTQTPRYLIKTRGQQVTLSCSPISGHRSVSWYQQTPGQGLQFLFEYFSETQRNKGNFPGRFSGRQFSNSRSEMNVSTLELGDSALYLCASSLAPGLVADTQYFGPGTRLTVL.

This clone was found a few times. Other nucleotide sequences in the sample specify the same CDR3. The rearrangement links TRBV9 to TRBJ2-2; D unresolved. This CDR3 is 14 amino acids long. Germline lookup yields CDR1 SGDLS and CDR2 YYNGEE. Trimming cost V 0 bases and J 3 bases, with 6 bases left between them. The CDR3 protein is CASSVEGYTGELFF. The CDR3 nucleotides read TGTGCCAGCAGCGTAGAGGGTTACACCGGGGAGCTGTTTTTT.

The chain joins TRBV19 to TRBJ2-1; 13 positions agree with TRBD2. The germline CDR1 and CDR2 sequences are LNHDA and SQIVND (reference sequence). With V trimmed by 7 bases and J by 6 bases, 9 bases remained unmatched. The CDR3 spans 16 residues. Here the CDR3 reads CASKAPGTSGTNEQFF. CDR3 bases: TGTGCCAGTAAAGCCCCCGGGACTAGCGGGACCAATGAGCAGTTCTTC.

V is TRBV27 and J is TRBJ1-5; D remains unclear. Germline values: CDR1 MNHEY, CDR2 SMNVEV (reference sequence). The CDR3 is made up of 15 amino acids. V gave up 3 bases and J gave up 3 bases, with 12 bases separating them. The CDR3 is CASSLLGSLNQPQHF. Written as DNA, the CDR3 is TGTGCCAGCAGTTTGCTAGGGTCCCTCAATCAGCCCCAGCATTTT.

Note on this clone: Other DNA sequences in this specimen translate into the identical CDR3. The V call is TRBV30, the J call TRBJ2-1; D is possibly TRBD1 (6 bases). The CDR3 has 13 residues. Germline CDR1 and CDR2: GTSNPN and SVGIG (reference sequence). Trimming cost V 1 base and J 3 bases, with 7 bases left between them. The CDR3, as DNA: TGTGCCTGGAGTGAGGACAGCTACAATGAGCAGTTCTTC. It translates to CAWSEDSYNEQFF.

As concerns this clone: This specimen includes other DNA sequences encoding the same CDR3. This chain joins TRBV28 and TRBJ2-7; 13 positions agree with TRBD2. V trimming: 5 bases; J trimming: 3 bases; junction bases outside the gene matches: 1. The germline CDR1 and CDR2 sequences are MDHEN and SYDVKM. The CDR3 runs 14 residues. The CDR3 is CASSRTSGSYEQYF. CDR3 nucleotides: TGTGCCAGCAGTAGGACTAGCGGGAGCTACGAGCAGTACTTC.

The chain joins TRBV9 to TRBJ2-1; D is perhaps TRBD1 or TRBD2 (5 bases each). Germline assignment: CDR1 SGDLS and CDR2 YYNGEE. V lost 3 bases, J lost 4 bases, and 14 bases lay in between. CDR3 length: 15 residues. CDR3 bases: TGTGCCAGCAGCGGTTCCGGGACCACTTACAATGAGCAGTTCTTC. This encodes CASSGSGTTYNEQFF.

The chain couples TRBV7-2 to TRBJ2-3, with TRBD2 matching over 16 bases. Trimming at V came to 3 bases and at J to 9 bases, leaving 9 bases not matched to a gene. Germline assignment: CDR1 SGHTA and CDR2 FQGNSA. This CDR3 comprises 17 residues. CDR3 DNA sequence: TGTGCCAGCAGCTTCGGGACTAGCGGGAGGGTATCGATCACGCAGTATTTT. It yields the protein CASSFGTSGRVSITQYF.

The V call is TRBV28, the J call TRBJ2-1, with 7 bases that match TRBD2. The CDR3 is 16 amino acids. Germline CDR1 reads MDHEN; CDR2 reads SYDVKM. The J segment lost 2 bases and the V segment lost 4 bases, leaving 8 bases of the junction unmatched. CDR3 nucleotides: TGTGCCAGCAGTTGGGCCTGGCGGGAGCCCTACAATGAGCAGTTCTTC. Its translation: CASSWAWREPYNEQFF.

Concerning this clone: Other DNA sequences in this sample translate to the same CDR3. This chain links TRBV28 with TRBJ1-2; 7 nucleotides line up with TRBD1. The V segment lost 5 bases and the J segment 5 bases; nucleotides outside the gene matches: 5. Germline V CDR1 and CDR2: MDHEN, SYDVKM. The CDR3 sequence is 13 residues long. In DNA form, the CDR3 reads TGTGCCAGCAGTCCAGGGACAGATTATGGCTACACCTTC. This codes for CASSPGTDYGYTF.

The chain recombines TRBV2 with TRBJ2-5; 7 bases fit TRBD2. This CDR3 has 18 amino acids. The V and J ends lost 7 bases and 5 bases, in that order; junction bases with no gene match: 22. The V gene's germline CDR1 is SNHLY and CDR2 FYNNEI. The CDR3 here is CASMGGGLGGTNLETQYF. As DNA, the CDR3 is TGTGCCAGCATGGGCGGGGGACTGGGTGGTACCAACCTCGAGACCCAGTACTTC.

This chain joins TRBV5-1 and TRBJ2-7, with D uncertain. The germline gives CDR1 SGHRS, CDR2 YFSETQ. The CDR3 covers 13 residues. Trimming removed 0 bases from V and 5 bases from J, with 9 bases in between. CDR3 coding DNA: TGCGCCAGCAGCTTGGCCGCGGCAGACGAGCAGTACTTC. It encodes CASSLAAADEQYF.

The rearrangement joins TRBV28 to TRBJ2-7, with 10 nucleotides matching TRBD1. The germline gives CDR1 MDHEN, CDR2 SYDVKM. The CDR3 length is 14 residues. The ends lost 7 bases at V and 6 bases at J; junction bases unmatched: 9. The CDR3 sequence is CASKWDRGRSEQYF. In DNA, the CDR3 is TGTGCCAGCAAGTGGGACAGGGGTCGATCCGAGCAGTACTTC.

This chain connects TRBV7-6 to TRBJ1-5; D possibly corresponds to TRBD1 (6 bases). CDR3 length equals 14 residues. The V end was cut by 0 bases, the J end by 3 bases, with 6 bases between. Germline CDR1 is SGHVS and CDR2 is FNYEAQ. In DNA, the CDR3 is TGTGCCAGCAGCTTAGCGGGGGCCAATCAGCCCCAGCATTTT. Amino acid sequence: CASSLAGANQPQHF.

This clone was found once. The chain recombines TRBV5-1 with TRBJ2-3, with D maybe TRBD2 (6 bases). The CDR3 has 15 residues. In germline, CDR1 is SGHRS, CDR2 YFSETQ. Trimming took off 4 bases at V and 6 bases at J, with 18 bases between the two ends. CDR3 nucleotides: TGCGCCAGCAGCCGAGTGGGGTTGGGAGGTGATACGCAGTATTTT. This gives the protein CASSRVGLGGDTQYF.

A note on this clone: Within the sample, other DNA sequences also encode this same CDR3. The chain carries TRBV19 and TRBJ2-5; 9 nucleotides line up with TRBD1. The V gene end was trimmed by 1 base and the J gene end by 5 bases; junction bases not matched to a gene: 5. The CDR3 length is 15 residues. Per germline, CDR1 LNHDA and CDR2 SQIVND (reference sequence). DNA of the CDR3: TGTGCCAGTAGTATAGTCACAGGGGGCAGGGAGACCCAGTACTTC. It specifies CASSIVTGGRETQYF.

This rearrangement joins TRBV5-8 to TRBJ2-5, with TRBD2 matching over 14 bases. Trimming removed 4 bases from V and 4 bases from J; junction bases left unmatched: 9. From germline, CDR1 is SGHTS and CDR2 YDEGEE. The CDR3 contains 17 residues. The CDR3 region is CASSRTSGRLWAETQYF. CDR3 bases: TGTGCCAGCAGCCGGACTAGCGGGAGGTTATGGGCAGAGACCCAGTACTTC.

The rearrangement links TRBV5-1 to TRBJ1-3; unclear D gene. The CDR3 is 15 amino acids. The V gene lost 0 bases and the J gene lost 3 bases, with 10 bases spanning the gap. Looked up from germline, CDR1 is SGHRS and CDR2 is YFSETQ. The CDR3 here is CASSLASWSGNTIYF. In DNA form, the CDR3 reads TGCGCCAGCAGCTTGGCCTCTTGGAGTGGAAACACCATATATTTT. Variable domain in full (rest from reference TRBV5-1 and TRBJ1-3): KAGVTQTPRYLIKTRGQQVTLSCSPISGHRSVSWYQQTPGQGLQFLFEYFSETQRNKGNFPGRFSGRQFSNSRSEMNVSTLELGDSALYLCASSLASWSGNTIYFGEGSWLTVV.

The chain employs TRBV6-6 and TRBJ1-3; 8 bases fit TRBD1. V gave up 5 bases and J gave up 3 bases; unmatched junction bases: 9. The CDR3 is 16 residues long. The V gene's germline CDR1 is MNHNY and CDR2 SVGAGI (reference sequence). CDR3 sequence reads: CASSKQGEVNGNTIYF. CDR3 nucleotide sequence: TGTGCCAGCAGTAAACAGGGGGAGGTTAATGGAAACACCATATATTTT.

The J gene is TRBJ1-4, the V gene TRBV27; D may be TRBD1 (6 bases). Germline-derived CDR1 and CDR2 are MNHEY and SMNVEV (reference sequence). Trimming removed 4 bases from V and 0 bases from J, with 15 bases in between. This CDR3 comprises 17 residues. The CDR3: CASSSRTELATNEKLFF. CDR3 DNA: TGTGCCAGCAGTTCGCGGACAGAACTTGCAACTAATGAAAAACTGTTTTTT.

The CDR3 bases are TGTGCCAGTAGGGACAGAATCGGAGATGAGCAGTTCTTC. This gives the protein CASRDRIGDEQFF. The chain recombines TRBV19 with TRBJ2-1; tentative D call: TRBD1 (6 bases). The length of the CDR3 is 13 residues. In germline, CDR1 is LNHDA, CDR2 SQIVND (reference sequence). Between the trimmed V and J ends, which lost 6 bases and 8 bases, there was a span of 14 bases.

The chain has TRBV2 and TRBJ2-2; D uncertain. The CDR3 totals 14 residues. V gave up 6 bases and J gave up 4 bases, with 12 bases separating them. CDR1 SNHLY and CDR2 FYNNEI come from the germline V gene. CDR3 residues: CASSATFLTGELFF. CDR3 DNA: TGTGCCAGCAGCGCGACCTTTCTCACCGGGGAGCTGTTTTTT.

This clone is a singleton in its sample. The CDR3 nucleotides are TGTGCCAGCACGGGGTTCTACGAGCAGTACTTC. Residues: CASTGFYEQYF. This chain joins TRBV6-5 and TRBJ2-7, with D possibly matching TRBD2 (5 bases). Germline CDR1 and CDR2: MNHEY and SVGAGI. Trimming removed 7 bases at V and 3 bases at J, with 7 bases between. The CDR3 spans 11 residues.

The V and J genes are TRBV11-1 and TRBJ2-1; D unresolved. This CDR3 has 13 amino acids. Germline values: CDR1 SGHAT, CDR2 FQDESV (reference sequence). The germline V and J ends were trimmed by 8 bases and 0 bases, with 8 bases remaining between them. This CDR3 reads CASRNPSYNEQFF. In DNA form, the CDR3 reads TGTGCCAGCCGAAACCCCTCCTACAATGAGCAGTTCTTC.